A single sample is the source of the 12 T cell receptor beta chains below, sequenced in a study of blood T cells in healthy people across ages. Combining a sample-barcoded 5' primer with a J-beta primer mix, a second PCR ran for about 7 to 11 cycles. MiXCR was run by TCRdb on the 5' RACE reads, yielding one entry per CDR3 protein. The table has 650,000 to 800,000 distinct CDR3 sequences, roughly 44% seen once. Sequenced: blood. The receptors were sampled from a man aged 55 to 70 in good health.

CDR3 DNA sequence: TGTGCCAGCAGCTCGGGACTAGCGGGGGAGGATACGCAGTATTTT. Translating gives CASSSGLAGEDTQYF. The rearrangement uses TRBV7-9 and TRBJ2-3; 14 nucleotides align to TRBD2. V gave up 4 bases and J gave up 6 bases; unmatched junction bases: 3. This CDR3 region has 15 residues. Germline CDR1 and CDR2: SEHNR and FQNEAQ (reference sequence).

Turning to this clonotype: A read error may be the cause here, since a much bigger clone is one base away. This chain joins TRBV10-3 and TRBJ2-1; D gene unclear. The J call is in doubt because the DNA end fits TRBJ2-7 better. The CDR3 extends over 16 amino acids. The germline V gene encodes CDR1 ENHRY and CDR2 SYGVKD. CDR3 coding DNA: TGTGCCATCAGTGAAGTCGGGCGGCGGATCTACAATGAGCAGTACTTC. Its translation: CAISEVGRRIYNEQYF.

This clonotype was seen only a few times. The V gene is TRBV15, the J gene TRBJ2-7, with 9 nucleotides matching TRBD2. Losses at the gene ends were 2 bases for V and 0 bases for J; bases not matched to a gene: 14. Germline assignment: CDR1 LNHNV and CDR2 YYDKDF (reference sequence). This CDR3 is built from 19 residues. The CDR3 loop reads CATSRPAGTSSPSSYEQYF. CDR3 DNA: TGTGCCACCAGCAGACCAGCCGGGACTAGCAGCCCAAGCTCCTACGAGCAGTACTTC.

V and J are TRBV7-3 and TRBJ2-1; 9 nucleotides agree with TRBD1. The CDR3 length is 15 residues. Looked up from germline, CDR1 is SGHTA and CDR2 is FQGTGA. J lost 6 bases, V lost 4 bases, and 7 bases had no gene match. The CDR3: CASSSGTGLGNEQFF. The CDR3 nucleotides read TGTGCCAGCAGCTCCGGGACAGGGTTGGGCAATGAGCAGTTCTTC.

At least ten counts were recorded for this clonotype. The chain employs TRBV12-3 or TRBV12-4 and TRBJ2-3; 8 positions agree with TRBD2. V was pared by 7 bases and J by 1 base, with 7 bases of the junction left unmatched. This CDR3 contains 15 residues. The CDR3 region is CASTSRAGGTDTQYF. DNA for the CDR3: TGTGCCAGCACTTCTCGAGCGGGGGGCACAGATACGCAGTATTTT.

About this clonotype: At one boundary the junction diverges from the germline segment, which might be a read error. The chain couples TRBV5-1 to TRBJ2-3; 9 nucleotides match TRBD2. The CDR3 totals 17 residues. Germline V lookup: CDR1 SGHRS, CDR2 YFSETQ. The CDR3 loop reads CASSQGSGGLSTDTQYF. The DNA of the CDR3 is TGCGCCAGCAGCCAAGGCAGCGGGGGGTTAAGCACGGATACGCAGTATTTT.

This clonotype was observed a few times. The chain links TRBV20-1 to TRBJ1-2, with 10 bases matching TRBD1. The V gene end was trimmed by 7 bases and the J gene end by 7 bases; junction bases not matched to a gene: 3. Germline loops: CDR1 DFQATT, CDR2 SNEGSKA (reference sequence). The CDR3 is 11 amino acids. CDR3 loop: CSGQGAVGYTF. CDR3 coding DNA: TGCAGTGGACAGGGGGCTGTTGGCTACACCTTC.

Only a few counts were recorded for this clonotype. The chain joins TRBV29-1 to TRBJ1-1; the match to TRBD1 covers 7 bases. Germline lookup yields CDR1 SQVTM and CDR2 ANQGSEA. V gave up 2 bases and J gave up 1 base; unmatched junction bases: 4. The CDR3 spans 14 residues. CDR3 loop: CSVELGTANTEAFF. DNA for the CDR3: TGCAGCGTTGAACTCGGGACAGCGAACACTGAAGCTTTCTTT.

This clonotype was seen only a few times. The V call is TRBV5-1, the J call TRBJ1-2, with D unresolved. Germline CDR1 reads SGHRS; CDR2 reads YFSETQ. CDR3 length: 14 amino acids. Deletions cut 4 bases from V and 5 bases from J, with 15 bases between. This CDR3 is CASSEDQAAYGYTF. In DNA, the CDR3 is TGCGCCAGCAGCGAGGATCAAGCGGCATATGGCTACACCTTC. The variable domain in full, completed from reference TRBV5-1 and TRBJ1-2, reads KAGVTQTPRYLIKTRGQQVTLSCSPISGHRSVSWYQQTPGQGLQFLFEYFSETQRNKGNFPGRFSGRQFSNSRSEMNVSTLELGDSALYLCASSEDQAAYGYTFGSGTRLTVV.

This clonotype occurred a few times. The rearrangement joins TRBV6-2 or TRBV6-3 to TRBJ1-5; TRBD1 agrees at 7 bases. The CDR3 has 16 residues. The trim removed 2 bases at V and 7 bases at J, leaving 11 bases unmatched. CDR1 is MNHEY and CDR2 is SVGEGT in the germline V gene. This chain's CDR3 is CASSYLQPGQIQPQHF. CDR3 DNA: TGTGCCAGCAGTTACCTTCAACCGGGACAGATACAGCCCCAGCATTTT.

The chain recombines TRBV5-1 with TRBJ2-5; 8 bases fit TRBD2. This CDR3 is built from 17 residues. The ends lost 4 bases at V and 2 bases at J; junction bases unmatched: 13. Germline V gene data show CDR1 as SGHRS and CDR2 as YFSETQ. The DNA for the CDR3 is TGCGCCAGCAGCCCGGGGCTAGCGGGCACTTCTCAAGAGACCCAGTACTTC. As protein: CASSPGLAGTSQETQYF.

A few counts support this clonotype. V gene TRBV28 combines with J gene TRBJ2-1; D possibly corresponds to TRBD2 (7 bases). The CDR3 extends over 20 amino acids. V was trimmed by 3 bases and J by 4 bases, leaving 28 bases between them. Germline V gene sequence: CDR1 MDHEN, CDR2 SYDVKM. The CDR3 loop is CASSFTHEGMSGGLYNEQFF. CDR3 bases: TGTGCCAGCAGTTTCACCCATGAGGGGATGTCGGGGGGCCTATACAATGAGCAGTTCTTC.